Listed here are 3 T cell receptor beta chains from one sample, sequenced in a study of T cell responses to AZD1222 COVID-19 vaccine (dated by TCRdb to the early 2020s). Sample time point, as interpreted from the label and publication: baseline before first vaccination. The library came from the immunoSEQ multiplex PCR assay. Here the immuneACCESS table is served through TCRdb, limited to in-frame sequences with V and J called. Missing clones are a known gap in these copies; in checked studies unresolved V genes cover under half, and the rest lacks a known reason. The sample table lists 95,000 to 150,000 clones, 80% to 90% of them with a count of one. Jointly, the top ten make up about 3% of the sample. The sample here was peripheral blood, taken on day 0 of AZD1222 vaccination. All receptors come from an adult in good health.

The chain couples TRBV5-1 to TRBJ2-5; the match to TRBD2 covers 11 bases. Germline V gives CDR1 SGHRS, CDR2 YFSETQ. The V and J ends lost 0 bases and 2 bases, in that order; junction bases with no gene match: 0. This CDR3 is 15 amino acids long. CDR3 sequence reads: CASSLGLAGQETQYF. CDR3 nucleotide sequence: TGCGCCAGCAGCTTGGGACTAGCGGGGCAAGAGACCCAGTACTTC.

The chain combines TRBV3-1 (or the pseudogene TRBV3-2) with TRBJ2-7; 11 bases map to TRBD1. The CDR3 consists of 16 residues. Germline loops: CDR1 LGHDT, CDR2 YNNKEL (reference sequence). V lost 2 bases, J lost 2 bases, and 5 bases stayed unmatched. CDR3 DNA sequence: TGTGCCAGCAGCCAACCCCGGACAGGGGGCCCCTACGAGCAGTACTTC. It codes for CASSQPRTGGPYEQYF.

In its sample, this clone is medium-sized. The chain links TRBV6-1 to TRBJ1-1, with D perhaps matching TRBD1 (5 bases). CDR1 is MNHNS, CDR2 SASEGT, per germline. CDR3 length: 14 amino acids. V gave up 1 base and J gave up 2 bases, with 8 bases separating them. The CDR3 protein is CASSEGWDNTEAFF. The CDR3 DNA reads as TGTGCCAGCAGTGAAGGATGGGACAACACTGAAGCTTTCTTT.